The sequence of this T cell receptor (beta chain) was determined in a study of Tregs in tolerant kidney transplant recipients. Points from the study as a whole: The small number of patients limits these findings pending further validation. The most relevant donor-specific Treg TCRbeta repertoire apparently came from expansion with activated donor B cells.

To note about this clone: What it binds is not known. Read data end 3 residues before the CDR3 end; the end is taken from the germline J gene.

Assay used: immunoSEQ multiplex PCR; TCRdb lists only in-frame clones, some missing. In total, the table holds roughly 5,500 clones. Related graft donors supplied nonmyeloablative bone marrow transplants, and mixed chimerism was transient. Unstimulated Tregs (CD4+CD25+CD127-) and CD4+CD25- non-Tregs were sorted from PBMCs. Trimming took off 2 bases at V and 4 bases at J, with 14 bases between the two ends. Germline V gene data show CDR1 as KGHSH and CDR2 as LQKENI. The CDR3 covers 15 residues. The receptor was isolated from a human patient who received a combined kidney and bone marrow transplant. Some T cells may possibly be graft donor cells. This specimen was CD4+ T cells from blood (PBMCs), taken around 14 months after the transplant. This chain links TRBV18 with TRBJ1-2, with D possibly matching TRBD1 (6 bases). The covered CDR3 bases are TGTGCCAGCTCACCAATTTACAACAGGGCCTATGGC. Encoded protein: CASSPIYNRAYG. The whole CDR3 is CASSPIYNRAYGYTF. Full variable domain (remainder filled in from reference TRBV18 and TRBJ1-2): NAGVMQNPRHLVRRRGQEARLRCSPMKGHSHVYWYRQLPEEGLKFMVYLQKENIIDESGMPKERFSAEFPKEGPSILRIQQVVRGDSAAYFCASSPIYNRAYGYTFGSGTRLTVV.